Shown below are 29 T cell receptor beta chains from a single sample sequenced in a study of blood T cell repertoires in COVID-19. Sequencing was performed with immunoSEQ multiplex PCR; in TCRdb, only in-frame clones are kept and a portion is missing. The sample shows about 140,000 clones, 75% to 90% of them seen only once. Sequencing was carried out using peripheral blood. Receptors originate from a man aged 60-69 years with active or convalescent COVID-19.

The V call is TRBV5-6, the J call TRBJ1-1; 8 nucleotides align to TRBD1. Per the germline V gene, CDR1 is SGHDT and CDR2 is YYEEEE. The CDR3 totals 14 residues. V lost 2 bases and J lost 1; bases outside the gene matches: 1. CDR3 nucleotides: TGTGCCAGCAGCTTAGGGACAGGGAACACTGAAGCTTTCTTT. Residues: CASSLGTGNTEAFF.

The chain couples TRBV30 to TRBJ2-3; 8 bases agree with TRBD1. The CDR3 covers 14 residues. The J segment lost 11 bases and the V segment lost 4 bases, leaving 14 bases of the junction unmatched. Germline CDR1 and CDR2: GTSNPN and SVGIG (reference sequence). CDR3 bases: TGTGCCTGGAATTCAGGGGGCACGGTACGGGAGCAGTATTTT. Translated: CAWNSGGTVREQYF.

This clone was seen just once. The gene calls are TRBV4-3 and TRBJ2-1; possibly TRBD2 for D (10 bases). This CDR3 spans 18 amino acids. Germline V gene sequence: CDR1 LGHNA, CDR2 YSLEER. The germline V and J ends were trimmed by 5 bases and 7 bases, with 27 bases remaining between them. CDR3 nucleotides: TGCGCCAGCAGCTGGTCTAGGTCTACTAGCGGGACAGGGAATGAGCAGTTCTTC. Translating it yields CASSWSRSTSGTGNEQFF.

This sequence joins TRBV6-5 and TRBJ1-2; possibly TRBD1 for D (5 bases). With 2 bases removed from V and 1 base from J, the gap between germline ends came to 14 bases. Per the germline V gene, CDR1 is MNHEY and CDR2 is SVGAGI. The CDR3 spans 16 residues. The CDR3, as DNA: TGTGCCAGCAGTTACAACCCCAGACAGCGTAACTATGGCTACACCTTC. It translates to CASSYNPRQRNYGYTF.

The chain recombines TRBV5-1 with TRBJ2-2; TRBD2 agrees at 8 bases. The length of the CDR3 is 14 residues. Germline-derived CDR1 and CDR2 are SGHRS and YFSETQ. The V segment lost 0 bases and the J segment 5 bases; nucleotides outside the gene matches: 0. CDR3 sequence: CASSLVAGTGELFF. The CDR3 DNA sequence: TGCGCCAGCAGCTTGGTAGCGGGAACCGGGGAGCTGTTTTTT. Full variable domain (rest looked up from reference TRBV5-1 and TRBJ2-2): KAGVTQTPRYLIKTRGQQVTLSCSPISGHRSVSWYQQTPGQGLQFLFEYFSETQRNKGNFPGRFSGRQFSNSRSEMNVSTLELGDSALYLCASSLVAGTGELFFGEGSRLTVL.

The chain carries TRBV18 and TRBJ2-2; 7 bases match TRBD1. With 3 bases clipped from V and 7 bases from J, the junction kept 8 bases outside the gene matches. The CDR3 is made up of 15 amino acids. The germline V gene has CDR1 KGHSH and CDR2 LQKENI. CDR3 amino acids: CASSPSGTVGGELFF. DNA for the CDR3: TGTGCCAGCTCACCCTCCGGGACAGTCGGCGGGGAGCTGTTTTTT.

This clone was observed a handful of times. The chain carries TRBV15 and TRBJ1-2; D is unresolved. V gave up 0 bases and J gave up 10 bases, with 18 bases separating them. This CDR3 contains 15 residues. Germline assignment: CDR1 LNHNV and CDR2 YYDKDF (reference sequence). CDR3 coding DNA: TGTGCCACCAGCAGAGATCACAGATTCTCTATGGACTACACCTTC. Amino acid sequence: CATSRDHRFSMDYTF. Looking up the rest from reference TRBV15 and TRBJ1-2 gives the full variable domain: DAMVIQNPRYQVTQFGKPVTLSCSQTLNHNVMYWYQQKSSQAPKLLFHYYDKDFNNEADTPDNFQSRRPNTSFCFLDIRSPGLGDTAMYLCATSRDHRFSMDYTFGSGTRLTVV.

The chain couples TRBV11-1 to TRBJ2-7, with 7 bases fitting TRBD1. V shed 1 base, J shed 4 bases, and the junction held 4 bases outside the gene matches. The CDR3 is 14 amino acids. CDR1 is SGHAT and CDR2 is FQDESV in the germline V gene (reference sequence). The CDR3 DNA reads TGTGCCAGCAGCTTAGAGGGACAGAGATACGAGCAGTACTTC. Protein product: CASSLEGQRYEQYF.

V and J are TRBV29-1 and TRBJ2-5, with TRBD1 as a possible D gene (6 bases). This CDR3 region has 12 residues. The germline V gene encodes CDR1 SQVTM and CDR2 ANQGSEA. V shed 3 bases and J shed 5 bases, with 10 bases lying between them. DNA for the CDR3: TGCAGCGTTGAGCAGGGGCCCGAGACCCAGTACTTC. This codes for CSVEQGPETQYF.

The chain employs TRBV7-2 and TRBJ1-5, with TRBD1 matching over 8 bases. Losses at the gene ends were 3 bases for V and 0 bases for J; bases not matched to a gene: 4. Germline V gives CDR1 SGHTA, CDR2 FQGNSA. The CDR3 has 16 amino acids. The CDR3: CASSLGQVNSNQPQHF. DNA of the CDR3: TGTGCCAGCAGCTTGGGACAGGTAAATAGCAATCAGCCCCAGCATTTT.

The chain employs TRBV6-2 or TRBV6-3 and TRBJ2-1; perhaps TRBD1 as D (6 bases). Trimming left V 6 bases short and J 9 bases short, with 9 bases between. Germline V gene data show CDR1 as MNHEY and CDR2 as SVGEGT. This CDR3 comprises 11 residues. The CDR3 DNA follows: TGTGCCAGCAGCCCAGGGGCTGAGCAGTTCTTC. This gives the protein CASSPGAEQFF.

This rearrangement joins TRBV7-9 to TRBJ2-7; 9 bases match TRBD1. Germline V gene lookup returns CDR1 SEHNR and CDR2 FQNEAQ (reference sequence). The V and J ends lost 2 bases and 7 bases, in that order; junction bases with no gene match: 6. The CDR3 runs to 14 residues. This CDR3 is CASSLRDRAGEQYF. CDR3 DNA: TGTGCCAGCAGCTTAAGGGACAGGGCTGGGGAGCAGTACTTC.

The rearrangement links TRBV18 to TRBJ1-1, with unresolved D. Per the germline V gene, CDR1 is KGHSH and CDR2 is LQKENI. Deletions cut 3 bases from V and 0 bases from J, with 11 bases between. The CDR3 contains 15 residues. CDR3 region: CASSPPPGLNTEAFF. For the CDR3, the DNA is TGTGCCAGCTCACCCCCACCAGGATTGAACACTGAAGCTTTCTTT.

The chain carries TRBV2 and TRBJ1-2; 7 positions match TRBD1. CDR1 is SNHLY and CDR2 is FYNNEI in the germline V gene. CDR3 length: 12 amino acids. Germline trimming cut 7 bases from V and 5 bases from J; bases unmatched to any gene: 4. The CDR3 sequence: CASKETGYGYTF. The CDR3 coding sequence is TGTGCCAGCAAAGAGACAGGGTATGGCTACACCTTC.

A word on this clone: Other nucleotide sequences from this sample produce the same CDR3. V gene TRBV7-9 combines with J gene TRBJ1-1, with TRBD1 identical over 7 bases. Germline V gene lookup returns CDR1 SEHNR and CDR2 FQNEAQ (reference sequence). The CDR3 has 15 residues. V lost 3 bases and J lost 5; bases outside the gene matches: 9. The CDR3 spells CASSLGGTGETEAFF. The CDR3 nucleotides read TGTGCCAGCAGCTTGGGGGGAACAGGGGAGACTGAAGCTTTCTTT.

The chain recombines TRBV2 with TRBJ1-2, with no clear D. CDR3 length: 11 residues. The germline gives CDR1 SNHLY, CDR2 FYNNEI. Between the trimmed V and J ends, which lost 8 bases and 5 bases, there was a span of 9 bases. CDR3 amino acids: CASRTGYGYTF. In DNA form, the CDR3 reads TGTGCCAGCCGGACGGGATATGGCTACACCTTC. Using reference TRBV2 and TRBJ1-2 for the parts outside the CDR3, the full variable domain is EPEVTQTPSHQVTQMGQEVILRCVPISNHLYFYWYRQILGQKVEFLVSFYNNEISEKSEIFDDQFSVERPDGSNFTLKIRSTKLEDSAMYFCASRTGYGYTFGSGTRLTVV.

The chain is built from TRBV19 and TRBJ1-5, with 9 positions matching TRBD1. The ends lost 6 bases at V and 2 bases at J; junction bases unmatched: 5. This CDR3 has 15 amino acids. The germline CDR1 and CDR2 sequences are LNHDA and SQIVND (reference sequence). The CDR3 nucleotides read TGTGCCAGTAGCCTCCGGGACAGGGGCAATCAGCCCCAGCATTTT. As protein: CASSLRDRGNQPQHF. Full variable domain (remainder filled in from reference TRBV19 and TRBJ1-5): DGGITQSPKYLFRKEGQNVTLSCEQNLNHDAMYWYRQDPGQGLRLIYYSQIVNDFQKGDIAEGYSVSREKKESFPLTVTSAQKNPTAFYLCASSLRDRGNQPQHFGDGTRLSIL.

The V gene is TRBV3-1 (or the pseudogene TRBV3-2), the J gene TRBJ2-5; 7 bases align to TRBD2. Trimming removed 4 bases from V and 14 bases from J; junction bases left unmatched: 13. Germline V CDR1 and CDR2: LGHDT, YNNKEL (reference sequence). The CDR3 spans 13 residues. The CDR3 here is CASSPKGGIGLYF. The DNA for the CDR3 is TGTGCCAGCAGCCCAAAGGGAGGGATTGGGCTTTACTTC.

The CDR3 DNA reads TGTGCCAGCAGTTTAAGAGCAGGGTACTACGAGCAGTACTTC. It specifies CASSLRAGYYEQYF. The rearrangement uses TRBV28 and TRBJ2-7; maybe TRBD1 (5 bases). The CDR3 contains 14 residues. CDR1 MDHEN and CDR2 SYDVKM come from the germline V gene. With 2 bases removed from V and 3 bases from J, the gap between germline ends came to 11 bases.

This chain connects TRBV30 to TRBJ1-2; 7 nucleotides line up with TRBD1. Looked up from germline, CDR1 is GTSNPN and CDR2 is SVGIG (reference sequence). With V trimmed by 5 bases and J by 2 bases, 5 bases remained unmatched. The CDR3 is 13 amino acids. CDR3: CAWETGMNYGYTF. CDR3 DNA: TGTGCCTGGGAGACAGGGATGAACTATGGCTACACCTTC.

CDR3 loop: CASRTQGGNEKLFF. CDR3 coding DNA: TGTGCCAGCAGGACGCAAGGGGGCAATGAAAAACTGTTTTTT. This chain links TRBV2 with TRBJ1-4, with 7 bases matching TRBD1. Germline V lookup: CDR1 SNHLY, CDR2 FYNNEI. V shed 6 bases and J 5 bases; nucleotides not matched to a gene: 6. This CDR3 spans 14 amino acids. The full variable domain, rest sourced from reference TRBV2 and TRBJ1-4, is EPEVTQTPSHQVTQMGQEVILRCVPISNHLYFYWYRQILGQKVEFLVSFYNNEISEKSEIFDDQFSVERPDGSNFTLKIRSTKLEDSAMYFCASRTQGGNEKLFFGSGTQLSVL.

This clone has just one count. The V and J genes are TRBV5-1 and TRBJ2-1, with 8 bases matching TRBD1. V trimming: 4 bases; J trimming: 6 bases; junction bases outside the gene matches: 9. The CDR3 sequence is 15 residues long. Germline CDR1 reads SGHRS; CDR2 reads YFSETQ. The chain's CDR3 is CASSRSTTGVNEQFF. DNA of the CDR3: TGCGCCAGCAGCCGCTCGACGACAGGGGTCAATGAGCAGTTCTTC.

The genes are TRBV19 and TRBJ1-2; 11 bases fit TRBD1. Per germline, CDR1 LNHDA and CDR2 SQIVND (reference sequence). This CDR3 spans 15 amino acids. V shed 9 bases, J shed 3 bases, and the junction held 9 bases outside the gene matches. The CDR3 protein is CASEPGTGGHYGYTF. The CDR3 region has the DNA TGTGCCAGCGAACCGGGGACAGGGGGACACTATGGCTACACCTTC. Full variable domain (remainder filled in from reference TRBV19 and TRBJ1-2): DGGITQSPKYLFRKEGQNVTLSCEQNLNHDAMYWYRQDPGQGLRLIYYSQIVNDFQKGDIAEGYSVSREKKESFPLTVTSAQKNPTAFYLCASEPGTGGHYGYTFGSGTRLTVV.

V is TRBV6-2 or TRBV6-3 and J is TRBJ1-2; no reliable D call. The CDR3 runs to 16 residues. CDR1 and CDR2 from the germline V gene are MNHEY and SVGEGT. V dropped 2 bases and J dropped 4 bases, with 17 bases sitting between them. CDR3 protein: CASSYPWAIMGYGYTF. The DNA for the CDR3 is TGTGCCAGCAGTTACCCATGGGCCATCATGGGCTATGGCTACACCTTC.

The chain combines TRBV28 with TRBJ2-1; a weak D match, TRBD1 (7 bases). This CDR3 spans 18 amino acids. Germline CDR1 and CDR2: MDHEN and SYDVKM. Trimming cost V 5 bases and J 9 bases, with 29 bases left between them. The CDR3 here is CASSHQGGGKNSNGEQFF. The CDR3 bases are TGTGCCAGCAGTCATCAGGGGGGAGGTAAGAACAGCAATGGTGAGCAGTTCTTC.

Note on this clone: This specimen includes other DNA sequences encoding the same CDR3. This chain joins TRBV7-9 and TRBJ2-7; D unclear. Germline CDR1 and CDR2: SEHNR and FQNEAQ (reference sequence). V was clipped by 6 bases and J by 3 bases, with 6 bases between them. The CDR3 runs to 11 residues. The CDR3 DNA is TGTGCCAGCAGTGTTAGCTACGAGCAGTACTTC. It translates to CASSVSYEQYF.

In this sample, this clone turned up a few times. J is TRBJ2-7 and V is TRBV21-1; the table's D call, TRBD2, was not checked against the DNA. TRBV21-1 is termed a pseudogene. This CDR3 region has 14 residues. CDR3 residues: CAKEGSGRVTEQYF. The CDR3 nucleotides are TGTGCCAAGGAAGGTAGCGGGAGGGTCACCGAGCAGTACTTC.

This clone turned up a few times. This chain connects TRBV6-6 to TRBJ2-7, with TRBD2 identical over 13 bases. J was trimmed by 7 bases and V by 4 bases; bases with no gene match: 10. The germline gives CDR1 MNHNY, CDR2 SVGAGI (reference sequence). The CDR3 covers 16 residues. CDR3 sequence: CASSSLRGLAGEEQYF. The CDR3 coding sequence is TGTGCCAGCAGTTCCTTGCGCGGACTAGCGGGAGAGGAGCAGTACTTC.

CDR3 DNA: TGCGCCAGCAGCCCCAGCGGGAGGGCTAGCACCGGGGAGCTGTTTTTT. Translating gives CASSPSGRASTGELFF. The chain has TRBV5-1 and TRBJ2-2; 10 bases map to TRBD2. The V and J ends lost 4 bases and 4 bases, in that order; junction bases with no gene match: 7. Germline V gene data show CDR1 as SGHRS and CDR2 as YFSETQ. The CDR3 runs 16 residues.